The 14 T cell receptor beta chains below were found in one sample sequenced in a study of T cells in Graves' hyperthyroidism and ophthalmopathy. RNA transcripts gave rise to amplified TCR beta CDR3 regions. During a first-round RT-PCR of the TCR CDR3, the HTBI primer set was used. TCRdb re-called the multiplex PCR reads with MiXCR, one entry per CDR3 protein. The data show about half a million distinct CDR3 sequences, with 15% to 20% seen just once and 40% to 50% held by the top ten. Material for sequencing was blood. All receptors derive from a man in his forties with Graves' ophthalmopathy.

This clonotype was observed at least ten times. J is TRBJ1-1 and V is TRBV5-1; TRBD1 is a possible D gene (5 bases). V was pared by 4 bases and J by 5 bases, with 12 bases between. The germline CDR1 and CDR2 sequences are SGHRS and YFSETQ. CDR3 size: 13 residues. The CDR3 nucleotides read TGCGCCAGCAGCGTGGACACAGGAACTGAAGCTTTCTTT. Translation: CASSVDTGTEAFF.

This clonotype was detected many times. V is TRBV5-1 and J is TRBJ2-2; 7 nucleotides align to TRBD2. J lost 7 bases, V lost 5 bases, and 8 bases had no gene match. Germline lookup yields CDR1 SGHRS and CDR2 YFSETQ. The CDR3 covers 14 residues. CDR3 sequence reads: CASRKQRGLGELFF. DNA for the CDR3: TGCGCCAGCAGAAAACAGCGGGGTCTCGGGGAGCTGTTTTTT.

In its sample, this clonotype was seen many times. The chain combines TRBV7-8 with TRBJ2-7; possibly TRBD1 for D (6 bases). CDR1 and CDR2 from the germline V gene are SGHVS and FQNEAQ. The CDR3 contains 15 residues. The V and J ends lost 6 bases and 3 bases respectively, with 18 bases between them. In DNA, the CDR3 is TGTGCCAGCAGACCCTCAAGGGGGTATGTCTACGAGCAGTACTTC. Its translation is CASRPSRGYVYEQYF.

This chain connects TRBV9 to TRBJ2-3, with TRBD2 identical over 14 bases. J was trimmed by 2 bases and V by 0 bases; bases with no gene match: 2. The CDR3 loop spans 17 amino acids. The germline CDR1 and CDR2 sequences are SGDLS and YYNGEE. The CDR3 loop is CASSVGGLAGDTDTQYF. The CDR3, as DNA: TGTGCCAGCAGCGTAGGGGGACTAGCGGGGGACACAGATACGCAGTATTTT.

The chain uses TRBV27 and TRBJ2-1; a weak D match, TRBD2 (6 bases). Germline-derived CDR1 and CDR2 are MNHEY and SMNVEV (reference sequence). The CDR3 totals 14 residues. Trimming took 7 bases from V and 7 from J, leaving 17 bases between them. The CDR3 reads CASTRPGVGNEQFF. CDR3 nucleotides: TGTGCCAGCACCCGCCCGGGGGTAGGGAATGAGCAGTTCTTC.

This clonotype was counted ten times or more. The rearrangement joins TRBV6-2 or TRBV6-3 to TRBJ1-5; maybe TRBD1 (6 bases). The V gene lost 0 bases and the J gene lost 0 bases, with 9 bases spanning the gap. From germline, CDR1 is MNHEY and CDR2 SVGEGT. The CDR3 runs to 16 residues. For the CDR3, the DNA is TGTGCCAGCAGTTACTCCGTGGGGGCTAGCAATCAGCCCCAGCATTTT. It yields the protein CASSYSVGASNQPQHF.

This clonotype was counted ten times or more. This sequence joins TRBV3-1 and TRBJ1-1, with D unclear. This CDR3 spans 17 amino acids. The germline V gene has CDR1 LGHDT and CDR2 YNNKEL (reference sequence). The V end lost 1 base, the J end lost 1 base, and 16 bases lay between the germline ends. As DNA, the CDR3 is TGTGCCAGCAGCCAAGGTGGACCGGGCACGGGGAACACTGAAGCTTTCTTT. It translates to CASSQGGPGTGNTEAFF.

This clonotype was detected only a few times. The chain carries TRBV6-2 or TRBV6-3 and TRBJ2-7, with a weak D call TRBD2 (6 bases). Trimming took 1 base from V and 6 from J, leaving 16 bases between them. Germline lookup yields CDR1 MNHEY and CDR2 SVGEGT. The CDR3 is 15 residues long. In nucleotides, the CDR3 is TGTGCCAGCAGTTACTTTGGCGGGACGATGGGCGAGCAGTACTTC. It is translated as CASSYFGGTMGEQYF.

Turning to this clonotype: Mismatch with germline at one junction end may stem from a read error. CDR3 sequence: CASTGGNSSQPQHF. The CDR3 DNA follows: TGTGCCAGCACCGGGGGAAACAGCAGTCAGCCCCAGCATTTT. The chain is built from TRBV6-1 and TRBJ1-5, with D tentatively TRBD1 (5 bases). Germline CDR1 MNHNS, CDR2 SASEGT. This CDR3 contains 14 residues.

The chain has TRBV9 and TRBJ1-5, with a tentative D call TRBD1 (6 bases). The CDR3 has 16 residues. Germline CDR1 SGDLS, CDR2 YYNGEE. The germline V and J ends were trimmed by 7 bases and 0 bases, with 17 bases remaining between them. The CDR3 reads CASGEGGEYSNQPQHF. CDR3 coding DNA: TGTGCCAGCGGTGAGGGGGGGGAATATAGCAATCAGCCCCAGCATTTT.

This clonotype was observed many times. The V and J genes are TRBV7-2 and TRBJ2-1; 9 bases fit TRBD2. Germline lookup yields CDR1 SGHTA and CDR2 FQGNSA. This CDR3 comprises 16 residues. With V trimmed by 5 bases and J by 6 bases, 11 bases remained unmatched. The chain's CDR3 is CASSVPSGKVSNEQFF. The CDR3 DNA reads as TGTGCCAGCAGCGTCCCTAGCGGGAAAGTCTCCAATGAGCAGTTCTTC.

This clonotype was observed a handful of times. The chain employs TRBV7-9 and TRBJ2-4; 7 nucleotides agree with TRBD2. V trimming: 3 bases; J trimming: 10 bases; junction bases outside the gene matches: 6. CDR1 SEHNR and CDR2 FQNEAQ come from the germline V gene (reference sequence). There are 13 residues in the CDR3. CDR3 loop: CASSLTLAAIQYF. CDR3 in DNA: TGTGCCAGCAGCTTGACTCTAGCGGCGATTCAGTACTTC.

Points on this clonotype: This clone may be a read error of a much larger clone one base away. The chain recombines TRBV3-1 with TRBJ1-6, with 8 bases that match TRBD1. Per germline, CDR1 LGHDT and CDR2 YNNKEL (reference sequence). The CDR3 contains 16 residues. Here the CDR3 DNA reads TGTGCCAGCAGCCGTACGACAGGGGCGGTGAATTCACTCCTCCACTTT. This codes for CASSRTTGAVNSLLHF.

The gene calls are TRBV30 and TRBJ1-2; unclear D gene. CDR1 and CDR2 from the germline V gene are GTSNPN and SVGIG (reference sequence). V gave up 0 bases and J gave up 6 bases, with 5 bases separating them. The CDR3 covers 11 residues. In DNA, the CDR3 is TGTGCCTGGAGTGTACAAAATGGCTACACCTTC. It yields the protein CAWSVQNGYTF.